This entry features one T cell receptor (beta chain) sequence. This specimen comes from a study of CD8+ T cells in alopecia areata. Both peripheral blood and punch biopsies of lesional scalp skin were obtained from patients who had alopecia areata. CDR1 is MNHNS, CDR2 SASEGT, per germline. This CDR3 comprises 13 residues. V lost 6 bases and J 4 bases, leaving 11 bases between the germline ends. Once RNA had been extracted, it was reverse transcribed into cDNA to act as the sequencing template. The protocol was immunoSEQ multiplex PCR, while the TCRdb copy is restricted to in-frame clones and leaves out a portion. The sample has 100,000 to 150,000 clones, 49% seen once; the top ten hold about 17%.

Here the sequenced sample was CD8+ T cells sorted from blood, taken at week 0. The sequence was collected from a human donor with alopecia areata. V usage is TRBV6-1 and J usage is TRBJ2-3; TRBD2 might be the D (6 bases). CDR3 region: CASREGTSDTQYF. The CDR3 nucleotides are TGTGCCAGCAGGGAGGGGACCTCAGATACGCAGTATTTT.